This passage covers 26 T cell receptor beta chains from one sample sequenced in a study of T cell responses to AZD1222 COVID-19 vaccine. Generated by immunoSEQ multiplex PCR, the TCRdb table keeps only in-frame clones and is missing some. The data show over 140,000 clones, over 90% seen once. The sequencing here drew on peripheral blood, taken 28 days after the second AZD1222 dose. The receptors derive from an adult who received the AZD1222 COVID-19 vaccine.

The chain recombines TRBV2 with TRBJ2-7; 15 bases are a match to TRBD2. The ends lost 6 bases at V and 2 bases at J; junction bases unmatched: 2. CDR1 is SNHLY, CDR2 FYNNEI, per germline. The CDR3 totals 15 residues. DNA for the CDR3: TGTGCCAGCAGAGGACTAGCGGGAGGGGCCTACGAGCAGTACTTC. As protein: CASRGLAGGAYEQYF.

The V gene is TRBV25-1, the J gene TRBJ1-4; possibly TRBD1 for D (6 bases). Germline V gene lookup returns CDR1 MGHDK and CDR2 SYGVNS. The CDR3 runs to 16 residues. Trimming pared 3 bases from V and 4 bases from J, leaving 15 bases between. CDR3 loop: CASSDATGLGNEKLFF. CDR3 DNA: TGTGCCAGCAGTGACGCAACAGGGTTGGGTAATGAAAAACTGTTTTTT. Full variable domain (remainder filled in from reference TRBV25-1 and TRBJ1-4): EADIYQTPRYLVIGTGKKITLECSQTMGHDKMYWYQQDPGMELHLIHYSYGVNSTEKGDLSSESTVSRIRTEHFPLTLESARPSHTSQYLCASSDATGLGNEKLFFGSGTQLSVL.

V is TRBV12-3 or TRBV12-4 and J is TRBJ1-2; 10 bases line up with TRBD1. Germline trimming cut 1 base from V and 14 bases from J; bases unmatched to any gene: 7. The CDR3 loop spans 13 amino acids. CDR3 sequence: CASSLVEGTGETF. Here the CDR3 DNA reads TGTGCCAGCAGTTTAGTCGAGGGGACAGGGGAAACCTTC.

The chain uses TRBV5-1 and TRBJ2-7; 7 nucleotides agree with TRBD1. With V trimmed by 4 bases and J by 3 bases, 13 bases remained unmatched. The CDR3 extends over 16 amino acids. Germline-derived CDR1 and CDR2 are SGHRS and YFSETQ. Here the CDR3 reads CASSDGPPDRDYEQYF. CDR3 coding DNA: TGCGCCAGCAGCGACGGTCCCCCCGACAGGGACTACGAGCAGTACTTC. Complete variable domain (other parts from reference TRBV5-1 and TRBJ2-7): KAGVTQTPRYLIKTRGQQVTLSCSPISGHRSVSWYQQTPGQGLQFLFEYFSETQRNKGNFPGRFSGRQFSNSRSEMNVSTLELGDSALYLCASSDGPPDRDYEQYFGPGTRLTVT.

The chain uses TRBV11-1 and TRBJ2-5, with no clear D. Germline assignment: CDR1 SGHAT and CDR2 FQDESV (reference sequence). The CDR3 is 12 amino acids. The V end was cut by 1 base, the J end by 2 bases, with 2 bases between. The CDR3 loop reads CASSLDQETQYF. The CDR3 nucleotides are TGTGCCAGCAGCTTAGATCAAGAGACCCAGTACTTC. Variable domain in full (rest from reference TRBV11-1 and TRBJ2-5): EAEVAQSPRYKITEKSQAVAFWCDPISGHATLYWYRQILGQGPELLVQFQDESVVDDSQLPKDRFSAERLKGVDSTLKIQPAELGDSAMYLCASSLDQETQYFGPGTRLLVL.

The gene calls are TRBV9 and TRBJ1-4; D may be TRBD1 (5 bases). CDR1 is SGDLS and CDR2 is YYNGEE in the germline V gene. V dropped 3 bases and J dropped 8 bases, with 14 bases sitting between them. The CDR3 runs to 14 residues. The CDR3 DNA reads as TGTGCCAGCAGCGCCCTTGACAGCGGGGAAAAACTGTTTTTT. This sequence encodes CASSALDSGEKLFF.

This clone came up a few times. The chain uses TRBV19 and TRBJ2-2, with D possibly being TRBD1 (7 bases). This CDR3 spans 16 amino acids. The V end was cut by 2 bases, the J end by 1 base, with 11 bases between. Germline V CDR1 and CDR2: LNHDA, SQIVND (reference sequence). The CDR3 DNA reads as TGTGCCAGTAGTATACAGGGGGGTCGGAACACCGGGGAGCTGTTTTTT. It translates to CASSIQGGRNTGELFF.

The V gene is TRBV12-3 or TRBV12-4, the J gene TRBJ1-1, with 7 bases identical to TRBD1. The V segment lost 5 bases and the J segment 11 bases; nucleotides outside the gene matches: 11. This CDR3 is 13 amino acids long. The CDR3 nucleotides are TGTGCCAGCAGTCAGGCCCCAGGGGGTGAGGCTTTCTTT. Its protein is CASSQAPGGEAFF.

The rearrangement uses TRBV12-3 or TRBV12-4 and TRBJ1-1, with TRBD1 as a possible D gene (5 bases). The CDR3 consists of 13 residues. V gave up 2 bases and J gave up 5 bases, with 9 bases separating them. In DNA form, the CDR3 reads TGTGCCAGCAGTTTATCGGGGGGGACTGAAGCTTTCTTT. Amino acids: CASSLSGGTEAFF.

This clone appeared once. The chain carries TRBV19 and TRBJ2-1; D gene uncertain. Germline V gene data show CDR1 as LNHDA and CDR2 as SQIVND (reference sequence). Trimming cost V 3 bases and J 7 bases, with 10 bases left between them. CDR3 length equals 13 residues. CDR3 DNA: TGTGCCAGTAGTATCAATTTGGGGAATGAGCAGTTCTTC. The encoded protein is CASSINLGNEQFF.

V is TRBV15 and J is TRBJ1-4; possible D gene TRBD1, 5 bases. V lost 6 bases, J lost 3 bases, and 17 bases lay in between. CDR3 length: 16 residues. Germline V gene lookup returns CDR1 LNHNV and CDR2 YYDKDF (reference sequence). DNA for the CDR3: TGTGCCACCAGTCCTGCGGGCGGGGGAGCTAATGAAAAACTGTTTTTT. Translation: CATSPAGGGANEKLFF.

This chain links TRBV3-1 (or the pseudogene TRBV3-2) with TRBJ1-5; D not certain. Germline V gives CDR1 LGHDT, CDR2 YNNKEL (reference sequence). The CDR3 length is 13 residues. Trimming removed 4 bases at V and 7 bases at J, with 11 bases between. The CDR3 region is CASSLKPAQPQHF. In nucleotides, the CDR3 is TGTGCCAGCAGCCTAAAGCCAGCACAGCCCCAGCATTTT.

CDR3 sequence reads: CASSRPGQNTGELFF. Written as DNA, the CDR3 is TGTGCCAGCAGCCGACCGGGACAGAACACCGGGGAGCTGTTTTTT. The rearrangement joins TRBV6-5 to TRBJ2-2; tentative D call: TRBD1 (6 bases). The CDR3 runs to 15 residues. CDR1 and CDR2 (germline): MNHEY, SVGAGI. V was shortened by 6 bases and J by 1 base, with 12 bases between the two germline ends.

The genes are TRBV5-1 and TRBJ1-1; no reliable D call. Trimming shortened V by 0 bases and J by 1 base, and 10 bases separated the two germline ends. The V gene's germline CDR1 is SGHRS and CDR2 YFSETQ. This CDR3 comprises 15 residues. The CDR3 spells CASSLGRQRNTEAFF. In DNA form, the CDR3 reads TGCGCCAGCAGCTTGGGCCGGCAGCGGAACACTGAAGCTTTCTTT.

The J gene is TRBJ2-7, the V gene TRBV12-2; the DNA was not used to check the table's D call, TRBD1. TRBV12-2 corresponds to a pseudogene. This CDR3 contains 14 residues. DNA of the CDR3: TGTGCAAGTCGCTCGACAGGGGATCCCTACGAGCAGTACTTC. It specifies CASRSTGDPYEQYF.

The rearrangement links TRBV2 to TRBJ2-6; 8 nucleotides line up with TRBD1. Germline lookup yields CDR1 SNHLY and CDR2 FYNNEI. V gave up 3 bases and J gave up 3 bases; unmatched junction bases: 4. The length of the CDR3 is 16 residues. CDR3 DNA sequence: TGTGCCAGCAGTGAGATCAGGGGGCATGGGGCCAACGTCCTGACTTTC. Encoded protein: CASSEIRGHGANVLTF.

The rearrangement joins TRBV19 to TRBJ1-1, with 10 bases lining up with TRBD1. Germline V gene sequence: CDR1 LNHDA, CDR2 SQIVND (reference sequence). The CDR3 extends over 16 amino acids. The junction had 15 bases not matched to a gene; V was cut back by 4 bases and J by 10 bases. CDR3 protein: CASSRWDRGPRVGAFF. CDR3 nucleotide sequence: TGTGCCAGTAGTAGATGGGACAGGGGCCCTCGAGTGGGAGCTTTCTTT.

In the case of this clone: Distinct nucleotide sequences in the sample also encode this CDR3. The CDR3 region has the DNA TGTGCCAGCAGCGTAGTAGGAGATACGCAGTATTTT. This translates into CASSVVGDTQYF. This chain connects TRBV9 to TRBJ2-3; D call uncertain. Germline V gene data show CDR1 as SGDLS and CDR2 as YYNGEE. The CDR3 extends over 12 amino acids. Trimming stripped 0 bases from V and 5 bases from J, with 4 bases between. Full variable domain (outside the CDR3, taken from reference TRBV9 and TRBJ2-3): DSGVTQTPKHLITATGQRVTLRCSPRSGDLSVYWYQQSLDQGLQFLIQYYNGEERAKGNILERFSAQQFPDLHSELNLSSLELGDSALYFCASSVVGDTQYFGPGTRLTVL.

The chain couples TRBV19 to TRBJ1-2; 10 bases line up with TRBD1. V lost 5 bases, J lost 5 bases, and 14 bases stayed unmatched. CDR1 LNHDA and CDR2 SQIVND come from the germline V gene (reference sequence). The CDR3 extends over 17 amino acids. CDR3 DNA: TGTGCCAGTAGTGCGTGGGACAGGGGACAGATAGAGTATGGCTACACCTTC. Residues: CASSAWDRGQIEYGYTF.

This chain links TRBV30 with TRBJ2-7; D is unclear. Germline V CDR1 and CDR2: GTSNPN, SVGIG (reference sequence). The V and J ends lost 3 bases and 7 bases respectively, with 10 bases between them. The CDR3 has 11 residues. CDR3 in DNA: TGTGCCTGGAGCAAAAACTATGAGCAGTACTTC. Amino acid sequence: CAWSKNYEQYF.

The rearrangement links TRBV18 to TRBJ1-2; 9 bases fit TRBD1. Per germline, CDR1 KGHSH and CDR2 LQKENI. The CDR3 runs 15 residues. Unmatched junction bases numbered 7, after V lost 6 bases and J lost 2 bases. CDR3 bases: TGTGCCAGCTCGCCAATGGACAGGGGCAACTATGGCTACACCTTC. Its translation: CASSPMDRGNYGYTF.

J is TRBJ1-2 and V is TRBV19, with TRBD1 matching over 7 bases. This CDR3 has 15 residues. The V gene's germline CDR1 is LNHDA and CDR2 SQIVND (reference sequence). V lost 5 bases to trimming and J lost 4 bases; unmatched junction nucleotides: 10. The CDR3 DNA is TGTGCCAGTAGTCCACTGACAGGGACCGTCTATGGCTACACCTTC. This translates into CASSPLTGTVYGYTF.

The chain couples TRBV9 to TRBJ1-6, with D perhaps TRBD1 (5 bases). V lost 4 bases to trimming and J lost 10 bases, with 15 bases between them. The length of the CDR3 is 14 residues. Germline CDR1 reads SGDLS; CDR2 reads YYNGEE. The CDR3 DNA reads as TGTGCCAGCAGCTCCGGGACCTTAGACTCACCCCTCCACTTT. Encoded protein: CASSSGTLDSPLHF. The full variable domain, completed using reference TRBV9 and TRBJ1-6, is DSGVTQTPKHLITATGQRVTLRCSPRSGDLSVYWYQQSLDQGLQFLIQYYNGEERAKGNILERFSAQQFPDLHSELNLSSLELGDSALYFCASSSGTLDSPLHFGNGTRLTVT.

V and J are TRBV5-6 and TRBJ2-3; D ambiguous. CDR3 length: 13 residues. The V end lost 1 base, the J end lost 7 bases, and 10 bases lay between the germline ends. CDR1 and CDR2 from the germline V gene are SGHDT and YYEEEE. The CDR3 loop reads CASSLSQRYTQYF. CDR3 DNA sequence: TGTGCCAGCAGCTTGTCCCAGCGATATACGCAGTATTTT.

The V gene is TRBV7-9, the J gene TRBJ1-2; 7 bases line up with TRBD1. The junction had 16 bases not matched to a gene; V was cut back by 5 bases and J by 4 bases. Germline V CDR1 and CDR2: SEHNR, FQNEAQ (reference sequence). The CDR3 is 17 amino acids. The CDR3 bases are TGTGCCAGCAGCCCATCGATTCCGGGACAGCTATTCTATGGCTACACCTTC. It translates to CASSPSIPGQLFYGYTF. The complete variable domain, with remaining parts taken from reference TRBV7-9 and TRBJ1-2, reads DTGVSQNPRHKITKRGQNVTFRCDPISEHNRLYWYRQTLGQGPEFLTYFQNEAQLEKSRLLSDRFSAERPKGSFSTLEIQRTEQGDSAMYLCASSPSIPGQLFYGYTFGSGTRLTVV.

The J gene is TRBJ1-5, the V gene TRBV25-1; 9 nucleotides line up with TRBD1. V gave up 6 bases and J gave up 4 bases; unmatched junction bases: 4. CDR1 and CDR2 (germline): MGHDK, SYGVNS. The CDR3 extends over 14 amino acids. The CDR3 bases are TGTGCCAGCAGAGGGACAGGGATAAATCAGCCCCAGCATTTT. Translating it yields CASRGTGINQPQHF.